This TCR beta chain was documented in a study of blood T cell repertoires in COVID-19. Profiling relied on immunoSEQ multiplex PCR, and the TCRdb table lists in-frame clones only, not all of them. The sample consists of some 300,000 clones, roughly 90% of them appearing once. In its sample, this clone was seen a few times. This CDR3 has 15 residues. V lost 0 bases and J lost 2, with 14 bases in between. From germline, CDR1 is SQVTM and CDR2 ANQGSEA. This study enrolled people aged about 18 to 90 from roughly 24 US geographic areas. This receptor was taken from a young woman who had recovered from COVID-19. The genes are TRBV29-1 and TRBJ2-7; D gene ambiguous. Sequenced input: PBMCs or T cells enriched from blood (not recorded which). CDR3 DNA sequence: TGCAGCGTTGAAGATCGGAGTGGCACCACCTACGAGCAGTACTTC. Its translation is CSVEDRSGTTYEQYF.